This record covers a single TCR beta chain. As yet, its antigen is unknown. This CDR3 comprises 15 residues. Trimming removed 5 bases from V and 3 bases from J, with 14 bases in between. Germline loops: CDR1 SGHAT, CDR2 FQNNGV. Through a sample-barcoded 5' primer and a J-beta primer mix, a second PCR was run for roughly 6 to 11 cycles. The template-switch adaptor was a 5' adaptor with 12 random nucleotides. It tagged each cDNA molecule. TCRdb called the 5' RACE reads again in MiXCR, with one record for every CDR3 protein. The sample yields 1.8 million or so distinct CDR3 sequences, 35% to 50% seen once. This sample was included in a study of blood T cells in healthy people across ages. Broader study findings: Donors of long life had a larger count of naive CD4+ cells and greater diversity than aged donors. Observed TCR beta diversity per million T cells went down as age went up. This fall followed a roughly linear course with age.

J is TRBJ2-4 and V is TRBV11-2, with D possibly matching TRBD2 (5 bases). Material: blood. This clonotype originated in a human donor in good health. CDR3 region: CASSPPEVRKNIQYF. DNA of the CDR3: TGTGCCAGCAGCCCCCCGGAGGTCCGCAAAAACATTCAGTACTTC.